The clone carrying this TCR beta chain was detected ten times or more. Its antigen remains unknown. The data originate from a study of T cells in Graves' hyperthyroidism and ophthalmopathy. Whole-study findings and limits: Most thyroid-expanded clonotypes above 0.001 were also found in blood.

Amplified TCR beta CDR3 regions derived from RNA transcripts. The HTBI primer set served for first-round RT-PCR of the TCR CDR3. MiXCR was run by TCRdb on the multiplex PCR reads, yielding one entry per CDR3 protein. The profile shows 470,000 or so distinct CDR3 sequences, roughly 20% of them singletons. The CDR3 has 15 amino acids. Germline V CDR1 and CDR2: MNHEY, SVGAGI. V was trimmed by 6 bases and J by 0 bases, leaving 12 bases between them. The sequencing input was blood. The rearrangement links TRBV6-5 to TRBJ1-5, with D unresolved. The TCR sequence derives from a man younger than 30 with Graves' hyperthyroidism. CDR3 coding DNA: TGTGCCAGCAGGTCCTCCAGTGTTAGCAATCAGCCCCAGCATTTT. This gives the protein CASRSSSVSNQPQHF.